The T cell receptor beta chain described here comes from a study of shared clonotypes between healthy human individuals. The CDR3 runs to 13 residues. The junction had 12 bases not matched to a gene; V was cut back by 3 bases and J by 13 bases. The germline V gene has CDR1 MNHNS and CDR2 SASEGT. Concerning this clone: Antigen unknown.

Overall study results and limits: Approximately 5.3% was the fraction of naive CD4 clonotypes found shared across four donors. Generally, naive subsets came out with larger estimated richness than memory subsets.

The table came from immunoSEQ multiplex PCR; TCRdb's copy has only in-frame clones and leaves some out. The sample carries some 1,600,000 clones, 98% recorded once. Recent acute infections and vaccinations were absent in the healthy HIV-negative adult donors. The rearrangement links TRBV6-1 to TRBJ2-7; 7 bases line up with TRBD2. The clonotype was recovered from a young man in good health. Material: naive CD4+ T cells sorted from blood. Subset here: CD45RA+ positively selected. The CDR3 reads CASSDSGGGSIYF. CDR3 in DNA: TGTGCCAGCAGTGATTCGGGCGGCGGGAGCATTTACTTC.